Following are 29 T cell receptor beta chains from one sample sequenced in a study of CD8 T cells in ankylosing spondylitis. TCRdb reanalysed the 5' RACE reads using MiXCR and keeps one entry per CDR3 protein. The sample gives 250,000 to 400,000 distinct CDR3 sequences, around 10% of which show up once; about 10% is in the top ten. Sequencing used blood, either unsorted or a sorted T cell fraction (not recorded which). Every receptor here comes from a female donor with ankylosing spondylitis or in good health (not recorded which).

This clonotype was observed at least ten times. The V call is TRBV5-1, the J call TRBJ2-2; D unclear. The CDR3 is 15 residues long. Germline CDR1 reads SGHRS; CDR2 reads YFSETQ. The V and J ends lost 0 bases and 2 bases respectively, with 8 bases between them. CDR3: CASSLEGPNTGELFF. The CDR3 nucleotides are TGCGCCAGCAGCTTGGAAGGGCCAAACACCGGGGAGCTGTTTTTT.

V and J are TRBV27 and TRBJ2-7; D gene unclear. Trimming left V 2 bases short and J 7 bases short, with 15 bases between. The CDR3 extends over 14 amino acids. CDR1 is MNHEY and CDR2 is SMNVEV in the germline V gene (reference sequence). Here the CDR3 DNA reads TGTGCCAGCAGTTTAGCGGCCTTCCGCGCGGAGCAGTACTTC. Its protein product is CASSLAAFRAEQYF.

In the case of this clonotype: A read error may be the cause here, since a much bigger clone is one base away. This chain uses TRBV12-3 or TRBV12-4 with TRBJ1-1; 8 bases match TRBD1. CDR3 length equals 14 residues. V lost 7 bases and J lost 3; bases outside the gene matches: 7. CDR3 in amino acids: CASTLTGVDTEAFF. The CDR3 DNA sequence: TGTGCCAGCACCTTGACAGGGGTGGACACTGAAGCTTTCTTT.

This clonotype was seen repeatedly, ten times or more. The V gene is TRBV18, the J gene TRBJ2-2; D is tentatively TRBD1 or TRBD2 (6 bases each). From germline, CDR1 is KGHSH and CDR2 LQKENI. V shed 1 base and J shed 5 bases, with 8 bases lying between them. This CDR3 region has 14 residues. The CDR3 protein is CASSPRGGTGELFF. DNA for the CDR3: TGTGCCAGCTCACCACGAGGGGGGACCGGGGAGCTGTTTTTT.

This clonotype was detected only a few times. The chain carries TRBV25-1 and TRBJ2-5; the match to TRBD2 covers 7 bases. This CDR3 has 15 residues. The germline V gene has CDR1 MGHDK and CDR2 SYGVNS. V was pared by 3 bases and J by 4 bases, with 8 bases of the junction left unmatched. The chain's CDR3 is CASSDKAGPRETQYF. In nucleotides, the CDR3 is TGTGCCAGCAGTGATAAAGCGGGACCCCGAGAGACCCAGTACTTC.

This clonotype was seen many times. This chain uses TRBV20-1 with TRBJ2-4; D not certain. The CDR3 sequence is 15 residues long. V was cut by 6 bases and J by 1 base, with 16 bases left in between. The V gene's germline CDR1 is DFQATT and CDR2 SNEGSKA (reference sequence). The CDR3 loop is CSAATWGGAKNIQYF. CDR3 in DNA: TGCAGTGCGGCAACCTGGGGTGGGGCCAAAAACATTCAGTACTTC.

This chain joins TRBV7-2 and TRBJ2-7; TRBD1 matches 12 bases. Germline lookup yields CDR1 SGHTA and CDR2 FQGNSA. J lost 5 bases, V lost 0 bases, and 8 bases had no gene match. The CDR3 is 17 residues long. The CDR3, as DNA: TGTGCCAGCAGCTTAGCGGGGACAGGGGGCGGTCAAAACGAGCAGTACTTC. This codes for CASSLAGTGGGQNEQYF. The variable domain in full, completed from reference TRBV7-2 and TRBJ2-7, reads GAGVSQSPSNKVTEKGKDVELRCDPISGHTALYWYRQSLGQGLEFLIYFQGNSAPDKSGLPSDRFSAERTGGSVSTLTIQRTQQEDSAVYLCASSLAGTGGGQNEQYFGPGTRLTVT.

Ten or more counts support this clonotype. The chain combines TRBV7-8 with TRBJ1-3; TRBD1 matches 7 bases. This CDR3 comprises 15 residues. The J segment lost 6 bases and the V segment lost 4 bases, leaving 9 bases of the junction unmatched. CDR1 SGHVS and CDR2 FQNEAQ come from the germline V gene. The CDR3 DNA is TGTGCCAGCAGCTCAAAACAGGGGTGGCAAAACACCATATATTTT. It is translated as CASSSKQGWQNTIYF.

Ten or more counts support this clonotype. CDR3 sequence (DNA): TGCGCCAGCAGCCAAAACCTAGACACCGGGGAGCTGTTTTTT. This codes for CASSQNLDTGELFF. The chain combines TRBV4-3 with TRBJ2-2; no reliable D call. The V gene's germline CDR1 is LGHNA and CDR2 YSLEER. With 2 bases removed from V and 3 bases from J, the gap between germline ends came to 7 bases. The CDR3 length is 14 residues.

This clonotype was seen many times. The gene calls are TRBV15 and TRBJ1-1; D is undetermined. Germline values: CDR1 LNHNV, CDR2 YYDKDF (reference sequence). This CDR3 has 13 amino acids. Trimming removed 1 base at V and 1 base at J, with 4 bases between. Here the CDR3 reads CATSRGGNTEAFF. CDR3 coding DNA: TGTGCCACCAGCAGAGGAGGGAACACTGAAGCTTTCTTT.

This clonotype was seen ten or more times. The chain joins TRBV24-1 to TRBJ2-3, with TRBD2 matching over 9 bases. The CDR3 runs to 13 residues. Trimming removed 7 bases from V and 7 bases from J; junction bases left unmatched: 5. Germline CDR1 and CDR2: KGHDR and SFDVKD. CDR3 amino acids: CATRSGLANTQYF. CDR3 nucleotide sequence: TGTGCCACCAGGTCGGGACTAGCAAATACGCAGTATTTT.

In this sample, this clonotype turned up a few times. The chain employs TRBV30 and TRBJ1-5; 9 nucleotides agree with TRBD1. J gave up 4 bases and V 0 bases, and 4 bases lay outside the gene matches. Germline assignment: CDR1 GTSNPN and CDR2 SVGIG (reference sequence). The CDR3 totals 15 residues. CDR3 nucleotides: TGTGCCTGGAGTGTTGGGACAGGGAAAAATCAGCCCCAGCATTTT. Translating gives CAWSVGTGKNQPQHF.

The table lists this clonotype with a few counts. This CDR3 reads CATARLAQWGADTQYF. CDR3 coding DNA: TGTGCCACCGCCCGACTAGCGCAGTGGGGGGCAGATACGCAGTATTTT. The chain recombines TRBV6-1 with TRBJ2-3; 8 nucleotides align to TRBD2. Germline CDR1 reads MNHNS; CDR2 reads SASEGT. With 10 bases clipped from V and 4 bases from J, the junction kept 16 bases outside the gene matches. The CDR3 runs to 16 residues.

This clonotype was observed a handful of times. This chain uses TRBV20-1 with TRBJ2-3, with a weak D call TRBD2 (6 bases). The CDR3 loop spans 14 amino acids. V dropped 3 bases and J dropped 2 bases, with 12 bases sitting between them. CDR1 DFQATT and CDR2 SNEGSKA come from the germline V gene (reference sequence). The CDR3 nucleotides read TGCAGTGCTAGTTTGCGGGGCCCCACAGATACGCAGTATTTT. It codes for CSASLRGPTDTQYF.

This clonotype was found many times. The chain joins TRBV20-1 to TRBJ2-1; possible D gene TRBD1, 6 bases. The germline gives CDR1 DFQATT, CDR2 SNEGSKA (reference sequence). The CDR3 length is 16 residues. Trimming took 0 bases from V and 3 from J, leaving 15 bases between them. The CDR3 reads CSARDRVGQVYNEQFF. CDR3 DNA: TGCAGTGCTAGAGATCGTGTGGGACAAGTCTACAATGAGCAGTTCTTC.

Many counts were recorded for this clonotype. The CDR3 here is CASSLAGHNEQFF. CDR3 DNA: TGTGCCAGCAGCTTAGCAGGGCACAATGAGCAGTTCTTC. This sequence joins TRBV7-2 and TRBJ2-1; D uncertain. CDR3 length equals 13 residues. Germline-derived CDR1 and CDR2 are SGHTA and FQGNSA. V lost 0 bases and J 5 bases, leaving 5 bases between the germline ends.

With regard to this clonotype: A read error is possible here, since a much larger clone lies one base away. The chain combines TRBV10-3 with TRBJ2-3, with 7 bases that match TRBD1. CDR3 length: 14 residues. Germline V gives CDR1 ENHRY, CDR2 SYGVKD. J lost 4 bases, V lost 8 bases, and 9 bases had no gene match. The CDR3 here is CAIGDQTGPDTQYF. Written as DNA, the CDR3 is TGTGCCATCGGGGATCAGACAGGGCCAGATACGCAGTATTTT.

This clonotype appeared many times. The chain uses TRBV27 and TRBJ1-4; 7 bases fit TRBD1. The CDR3 loop spans 15 amino acids. Germline V gene data show CDR1 as MNHEY and CDR2 as SMNVEV (reference sequence). V was clipped by 5 bases and J by 4 bases; unmatched bases: 7. In DNA, the CDR3 is TGTGCCAGCAGTACGGGGACAGTGGGTAATGAAAAACTGTTTTTT. It yields the protein CASSTGTVGNEKLFF. Full variable domain (remainder filled in from reference TRBV27 and TRBJ1-4): EAQVTQNPRYLITVTGKKLTVTCSQNMNHEYMSWYRQDPGLGLRQIYYSMNVEVTDKGDVPEGYKVSRKEKRNFPLILESPSPNQTSLYFCASSTGTVGNEKLFFGSGTQLSVL.

The chain has TRBV5-1 and TRBJ2-7; D may be TRBD2 (6 bases). The CDR3 is made up of 17 amino acids. V lost 3 bases and J 6 bases, leaving 25 bases between the germline ends. The germline V gene encodes CDR1 SGHRS and CDR2 YFSETQ. The CDR3, as DNA: TGCGCCAGCAGCTGGGGAGGCGAGGGGCGCTACTTAAGCGAGCAGTACTTC. Amino acids: CASSWGGEGRYLSEQYF.

In its sample, this clonotype was seen many times. V usage is TRBV5-8 and J usage is TRBJ1-2; 9 bases fit TRBD1. Germline assignment: CDR1 SGHTS and CDR2 YDEGEE. J lost 7 bases, V lost 4 bases, and 11 bases had no gene match. This CDR3 has 15 residues. The DNA for the CDR3 is TGTGCCAGCAGCCCGACACAGGGGGCGCTGGGTGGCTACACCTTC. Residues: CASSPTQGALGGYTF.

This clonotype was picked up a small number of times. The chain combines TRBV28 with TRBJ2-3; the match to TRBD2 covers 12 bases. V was pared by 9 bases and J by 6 bases, with 7 bases of the junction left unmatched. Germline V lookup: CDR1 MDHEN, CDR2 SYDVKM. The CDR3 runs 14 residues. Here the CDR3 reads CASGLAGPGDTQYF. CDR3 nucleotides: TGTGCCAGTGGACTAGCGGGGCCGGGGGATACGCAGTATTTT.

Regarding this clonotype: This sequence may be a read error, since a much larger clone differs from it by one base. V gene TRBV5-1 combines with J gene TRBJ2-7; tentative D call: TRBD1 (5 bases). The CDR3 extends over 15 amino acids. The germline gives CDR1 SGHRS, CDR2 YFSETQ. The chain's CDR3 is CACSLTPDRIYEQYF. CDR3 bases: TGCGCCTGCAGCTTGACTCCCGACAGAATCTACGAGCAGTACTTC.

This clonotype was observed a few times. The rearrangement links TRBV11-2 to TRBJ2-7; the D gene is possibly TRBD2 (6 bases). With 3 bases removed from V and 3 bases from J, the gap between germline ends came to 12 bases. This CDR3 comprises 14 residues. CDR1 is SGHAT and CDR2 is FQNNGV in the germline V gene. The CDR3 DNA reads TGTGCCAGCAGCTTCGTAGCGGTGAACTACGAGCAGTACTTC. This sequence encodes CASSFVAVNYEQYF.

This chain uses TRBV25-1 with TRBJ2-2, with 12 bases identical to TRBD2. CDR3 length: 16 amino acids. Germline V lookup: CDR1 MGHDK, CDR2 SYGVNS. Trimming at V came to 3 bases and at J to 7 bases, leaving 6 bases not matched to a gene. Here the CDR3 DNA reads TGTGCCAGCAGTGAGGAGACTAGCGGGAGAGTCGGGGAGCTGTTTTTT. Its protein is CASSEETSGRVGELFF. Combining the CDR3 with reference TRBV25-1 and TRBJ2-2 gives the whole variable domain EADIYQTPRYLVIGTGKKITLECSQTMGHDKMYWYQQDPGMELHLIHYSYGVNSTEKGDLSSESTVSRIRTEHFPLTLESARPSHTSQYLCASSEETSGRVGELFFGEGSRLTVL.

This clonotype was observed a handful of times. This chain joins TRBV20-1 and TRBJ2-1, with 15 bases lining up with TRBD2. This CDR3 is built from 15 residues. CDR1 and CDR2 (germline): DFQATT, SNEGSKA (reference sequence). V lost 6 bases and J lost 6; bases outside the gene matches: 6. The CDR3 sequence is CSALGTSGRTNEQFF. The CDR3 DNA is TGCAGTGCGCTCGGGACTAGCGGGAGGACCAATGAGCAGTTCTTC.

Many counts were recorded for this clonotype. The rearrangement uses TRBV7-9 and TRBJ1-1; unclear D gene. V was shortened by 1 base and J by 4 bases, with 19 bases between the two germline ends. From germline, CDR1 is SEHNR and CDR2 FQNEAQ (reference sequence). The CDR3 sequence is 17 residues long. CDR3 bases: TGTGCCAGCAGCTTAGTTACAGATATCGGGAGTGCCACTGAAGCTTTCTTT. This encodes CASSLVTDIGSATEAFF.

This clonotype was seen only a few times. V usage is TRBV11-2 and J usage is TRBJ2-5, with 8 bases matching TRBD2. The CDR3 contains 15 residues. Per germline, CDR1 SGHAT and CDR2 FQNNGV. V lost 5 bases and J lost 5; bases outside the gene matches: 10. The CDR3 sequence: CASSPNSGIRETQYF. CDR3 nucleotides: TGTGCCAGCAGCCCAAATAGCGGGATCCGCGAGACCCAGTACTTC.

This clonotype has at least ten counts. The gene calls are TRBV7-9 and TRBJ1-3; weak D call: TRBD1 (6 bases). Germline V gives CDR1 SEHNR, CDR2 FQNEAQ (reference sequence). Trimming stripped 2 bases from V and 0 bases from J, with 14 bases between. The CDR3 totals 17 residues. The CDR3 DNA follows: TGTGCCAGCAGCTTACTCGGGACACGGAGCTCTGGAAACACCATATATTTT. This sequence encodes CASSLLGTRSSGNTIYF. Combining the CDR3 with reference TRBV7-9 and TRBJ1-3 gives the whole variable domain DTGVSQNPRHKITKRGQNVTFRCDPISEHNRLYWYRQTLGQGPEFLTYFQNEAQLEKSRLLSDRFSAERPKGSFSTLEIQRTEQGDSAMYLCASSLLGTRSSGNTIYFGEGSWLTVV.

J is TRBJ2-1 and V is TRBV20-1, with 11 bases fitting TRBD2. The CDR3 sequence is 16 residues long. CDR1 is DFQATT, CDR2 SNEGSKA, per germline (reference sequence). The junction had 9 bases not matched to a gene; V was cut back by 8 bases and J by 0 bases. The CDR3, as DNA: TGCAGTTCCTGGGGACTAGCGGCAAGCTCCTACAATGAGCAGTTCTTC. Protein: CSSWGLAASSYNEQFF.